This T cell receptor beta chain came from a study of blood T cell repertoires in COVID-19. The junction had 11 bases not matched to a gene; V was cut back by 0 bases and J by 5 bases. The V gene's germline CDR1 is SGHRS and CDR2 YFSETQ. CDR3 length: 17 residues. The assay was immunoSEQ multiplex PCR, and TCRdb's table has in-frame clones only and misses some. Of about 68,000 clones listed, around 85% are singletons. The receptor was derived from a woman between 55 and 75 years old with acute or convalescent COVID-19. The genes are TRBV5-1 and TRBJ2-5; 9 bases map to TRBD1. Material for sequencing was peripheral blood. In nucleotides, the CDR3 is TGCGCCAGCAGCTTGGACAGGGGGCCCGATGAGCGGGAGACCCAGTACTTC. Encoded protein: CASSLDRGPDERETQYF.